The 32 T cell receptor beta chains presented below share a single source sample, sequenced in a study of blood T cell repertoires in COVID-19 (dated by TCRdb to 2018 to 2020). Receptor libraries were prepared by the immunoSEQ multiplex PCR assay. The source is immuneACCESS, and TCRdb retained only in-frame sequences with V and J called. Part of the clones is not carried over; for the studies checked, unresolved V genes explain less than half of this, and the remainder is unexplained. The sample table contains 200,000 or so clones; only one count was recorded for roughly 90% of them. 3.5% to 4.5% of the sample is in the top ten clones. The sample taken for sequencing was PBMCs or T cells enriched from blood (not recorded which). These receptors were taken from a woman aged 40 to 49 with acute COVID-19.

This clone was detected a few times. CDR3 sequence (DNA): TGTGCCAGCAGTGAAAATAATGTCAGGGGAAAGACCCAGTACTTC. This codes for CASSENNVRGKTQYF. The rearrangement joins TRBV2 to TRBJ2-5, with D tentatively TRBD1 (6 bases). Trimming cost V 2 bases and J 6 bases, with 16 bases left between them. CDR3 length: 15 amino acids. CDR1 is SNHLY, CDR2 FYNNEI, per germline.

CDR3 in DNA: TGTGCCACCAGCAGTCGTAGCGGGGGGGTTGAAGAGACCCAGTACTTC. It translates to CATSSRSGGVEETQYF. The genes are TRBV15 and TRBJ2-5; 11 nucleotides match TRBD2. This CDR3 region has 16 residues. Germline CDR1 is LNHNV and CDR2 is YYDKDF (reference sequence). Trimming took 3 bases from V and 3 from J; bases not matched to a gene: 6.

The V gene is TRBV13, the J gene TRBJ2-4; D is possibly TRBD2 (6 bases). Trimming removed 4 bases at V and 0 bases at J, with 16 bases between. CDR1 is PRHDT, CDR2 FYEKMQ, per germline (reference sequence). This CDR3 comprises 17 residues. This CDR3 reads CASSSFGSTLAKNIQYF. CDR3 nucleotides: TGTGCCAGCAGCTCGTTCGGGAGCACGTTAGCCAAAAACATTCAGTACTTC.

Only a few counts were recorded for this clone. The chain joins TRBV5-4 to TRBJ1-1; D uncertain. The CDR3 extends over 12 amino acids. Trimming left V 4 bases short and J 5 bases short, with 9 bases between. Germline loops: CDR1 SGHNT, CDR2 YYREEE (reference sequence). The CDR3 DNA is TGTGCCAGCAGCGCGCCGGGAACTGAAGCTTTCTTT. This translates into CASSAPGTEAFF.

The gene calls are TRBV13 and TRBJ1-3; 7 positions agree with TRBD1. J was trimmed by 0 bases and V by 3 bases; bases with no gene match: 8. Per the germline V gene, CDR1 is PRHDT and CDR2 is FYEKMQ (reference sequence). The CDR3 totals 17 residues. Here the CDR3 reads CASSLRTGDSSGNTIYF. The CDR3 nucleotides read TGTGCCAGCAGCTTGAGGACAGGCGATTCCTCTGGAAACACCATATATTTT.

CDR3 amino acids: CASSFGGEQFF. The DNA for the CDR3 is TGTGCCAGCAGTTTCGGGGGTGAGCAGTTCTTC. V and J are TRBV12-3 or TRBV12-4 and TRBJ2-1; D may be TRBD2 (6 bases). The ends were cut back, 3 bases at V and 9 bases at J, with 6 bases in the middle. This CDR3 has 11 residues.

The chain carries TRBV27 and TRBJ2-1; 7 bases match TRBD2. The germline V gene encodes CDR1 MNHEY and CDR2 SMNVEV (reference sequence). The CDR3 length is 15 residues. V lost 8 bases and J lost 3; bases outside the gene matches: 10. This CDR3 reads CASSKDRGVYNEQFF. The CDR3, as DNA: TGTGCCAGCTCCAAGGACCGGGGGGTCTACAATGAGCAGTTCTTC.

The V and J genes are TRBV5-5 and TRBJ2-2, with D possibly being TRBD2 (6 bases). The V gene lost 1 base and the J gene lost 2 bases, with 12 bases spanning the gap. This CDR3 is built from 16 residues. CDR1 SGHKS and CDR2 YYEKEE come from the germline V gene (reference sequence). CDR3 bases: TGTGCCAGCAGCTTGTCCGGGACTCTAAACACCGGGGAGCTGTTTTTT. Translating it yields CASSLSGTLNTGELFF.

The chain links TRBV7-6 to TRBJ1-4; 7 nucleotides line up with TRBD1. Germline values: CDR1 SGHVS, CDR2 FNYEAQ. V gave up 6 bases and J gave up 8 bases; unmatched junction bases: 15. The CDR3 consists of 16 residues. The CDR3 region has the DNA TGTGCCAGCAGGGACCCCTACCGACAGGGAGGAGAAAAACTGTTTTTT. Translation: CASRDPYRQGGEKLFF.

Concerning this clone itself: The identical CDR3 is also encoded by other nucleotide sequences in the sample. The chain recombines TRBV9 with TRBJ1-1; D gene unclear. CDR1 is SGDLS, CDR2 YYNGEE, per germline. The length of the CDR3 is 14 residues. Between the trimmed V and J ends, which lost 0 bases and 4 bases, there was a span of 10 bases. For the CDR3, the DNA is TGTGCCAGCAGCGTAGAAAGTCGGGGCACTGAAGCTTTCTTT. Protein sequence: CASSVESRGTEAFF.

The chain is built from TRBV15 and TRBJ1-4; the D is unclear. V lost 3 bases and J lost 3, with 11 bases in between. Germline V gene data show CDR1 as LNHNV and CDR2 as YYDKDF (reference sequence). This CDR3 has 15 residues. The CDR3 spells CATSRGVQANEKLFF. CDR3 nucleotides: TGTGCCACCAGCAGGGGAGTCCAGGCTAATGAAAAACTGTTTTTT.

This clone was found once. CDR3 sequence reads: CASSRSTDTQYF. CDR3 DNA sequence: TGTGCCAGCAGCCGGTCCACAGATACGCAGTATTTT. The chain has TRBV6-5 and TRBJ2-3; D unresolved. The germline V and J ends were trimmed by 6 bases and 2 bases, with 6 bases remaining between them. The CDR3 spans 12 residues. CDR1 MNHEY and CDR2 SVGAGI come from the germline V gene.

This chain connects TRBV12-3 or TRBV12-4 to TRBJ2-7; TRBD1 agrees at 9 bases. CDR3 length: 13 amino acids. Germline trimming cut 7 bases from V and 3 bases from J; bases unmatched to any gene: 4. CDR3 protein: CASMTDRGYEQYF. CDR3 sequence (DNA): TGTGCCAGCATGACGGACAGGGGCTACGAGCAGTACTTC.

The V gene is TRBV19, the J gene TRBJ2-7; the D gene is possibly TRBD1 (6 bases). This CDR3 contains 16 residues. V was clipped by 5 bases and J by 0 bases, with 17 bases between them. Germline CDR1 reads LNHDA; CDR2 reads SQIVND (reference sequence). CDR3 sequence (DNA): TGTGCCAGTAGTGCTACTGGGACAAGCAGCTCCTACGAGCAGTACTTC. It is translated as CASSATGTSSSYEQYF. Drawing the rest from reference TRBV19 and TRBJ2-7, the complete variable domain is DGGITQSPKYLFRKEGQNVTLSCEQNLNHDAMYWYRQDPGQGLRLIYYSQIVNDFQKGDIAEGYSVSREKKESFPLTVTSAQKNPTAFYLCASSATGTSSSYEQYFGPGTRLTVT.

The gene calls are TRBV10-3 and TRBJ2-7; 8 bases fit TRBD1. The CDR3 runs to 14 residues. Germline V gives CDR1 ENHRY, CDR2 SYGVKD. The junction had 10 bases not matched to a gene; V was cut back by 6 bases and J by 6 bases. CDR3 loop: CAISQGQGLGEQYF. Here the CDR3 DNA reads TGTGCCATCAGCCAAGGACAGGGCCTCGGCGAGCAGTACTTC.

The chain couples TRBV6-1 to TRBJ2-7, with a possible D match to TRBD2 (5 bases). The CDR3 runs to 15 residues. Germline V lookup: CDR1 MNHNS, CDR2 SASEGT. Trimming took 2 bases from V and 4 from J, leaving 15 bases between them. The CDR3 sequence: CASSENEGASYEQYV. Written as DNA, the CDR3 is TGTGCCAGCAGTGAAAATGAGGGCGCGAGTTACGAGCAGTACGTC.

A word on this clone: Different DNA sequences within this sample yield the same CDR3. The rearrangement uses TRBV19 and TRBJ1-5; D perhaps matches TRBD1 (6 bases). V was clipped by 6 bases and J by 2 bases, with 11 bases between them. The CDR3 spans 14 residues. In germline, CDR1 is LNHDA, CDR2 SQIVND (reference sequence). CDR3 amino acids: CASRIRQGNQPQHF. In DNA, the CDR3 is TGTGCCAGTAGGATCCGACAGGGCAATCAGCCCCAGCATTTT.

The genes are TRBV3-1 (or the pseudogene TRBV3-2) and TRBJ1-1; 9 bases fit TRBD1. CDR3 length: 18 amino acids. The V segment lost 4 bases and the J segment 1 base; nucleotides outside the gene matches: 13. The germline gives CDR1 LGHDT, CDR2 YNNKEL (reference sequence). CDR3 residues: CASSPLALRDRENTEAFF. In nucleotides, the CDR3 is TGTGCCAGCAGCCCTTTGGCTCTTCGGGACAGGGAGAACACTGAAGCTTTCTTT.

The rearrangement joins TRBV21-1 to TRBJ1-1; the D segment call TRBD1 is taken from the table without a DNA check. TRBV21-1 is a pseudogene locus. The CDR3 consists of 14 residues. DNA for the CDR3: TGTGCCAGCAGCAAATATGACAGGAACACTGAAGCTTTCTTT. Its protein is CASSKYDRNTEAFF.

The chain employs TRBV25-1 and TRBJ2-1, with 9 nucleotides matching TRBD1. Germline CDR1 MGHDK, CDR2 SYGVNS. This CDR3 has 15 amino acids. With 6 bases clipped from V and 3 bases from J, the junction kept 6 bases outside the gene matches. CDR3 coding DNA: TGTGCCAGCAGGGGACAGGGCACCTTCTACAATGAGCAGTTCTTC. This sequence encodes CASRGQGTFYNEQFF.

The chain joins TRBV5-4 to TRBJ1-1; no clear D gene. Trimming took off 3 bases at V and 2 bases at J, with 8 bases between the two ends. The CDR3 consists of 13 residues. CDR1 is SGHNT, CDR2 YYREEE, per germline (reference sequence). The CDR3 bases are TGTGCCAGCAGCTCACAGATCAACACTGAAGCTTTCTTT. It translates to CASSSQINTEAFF.

The rearrangement uses TRBV6-5 and TRBJ1-3, with unresolved D. Trimming took off 6 bases at V and 5 bases at J, with 14 bases between the two ends. This CDR3 comprises 14 residues. Germline V CDR1 and CDR2: MNHEY, SVGAGI. CDR3 sequence reads: CASRDLRGRNTIYF. The DNA of the CDR3 is TGTGCCAGCAGGGATCTACGGGGAAGAAACACCATATATTTT.

V and J are TRBV12-3 or TRBV12-4 and TRBJ2-7; D gene ambiguous. The CDR3 contains 12 residues. With 1 base removed from V and 3 bases from J, the gap between germline ends came to 4 bases. The CDR3 is CASSLVLYEQYF. As DNA, the CDR3 is TGTGCCAGCAGTTTAGTACTCTACGAGCAGTACTTC.

The sample holds one count of this clone. The rearrangement joins TRBV6-5 to TRBJ1-6; no clear D gene. This CDR3 spans 14 amino acids. Trimming took off 6 bases at V and 6 bases at J, with 12 bases between the two ends. Germline V gene lookup returns CDR1 MNHEY and CDR2 SVGAGI. This CDR3 is CASSALLANSPLHF. DNA of the CDR3: TGTGCCAGCAGCGCTTTGCTAGCTAATTCACCCCTCCACTTT.

This rearrangement joins TRBV12-3 or TRBV12-4 to TRBJ2-5; D remains ambiguous. The CDR3 extends over 11 amino acids. The V end was cut by 5 bases, the J end by 9 bases, with 10 bases between. In DNA, the CDR3 is TGTGCCAGCAGTAACAGTCCGGCCCAGTACTTC. It codes for CASSNSPAQYF.

V and J are TRBV7-8 and TRBJ1-1; D not certain. V lost 1 base and J 1 base, leaving 7 bases between the germline ends. This CDR3 spans 14 amino acids. Looked up from germline, CDR1 is SGHVS and CDR2 is FQNEAQ. The CDR3 protein is CASSLGERNTEAFF. The CDR3 coding sequence is TGTGCCAGCAGCTTAGGCGAGAGGAACACTGAAGCTTTCTTT.

V and J are TRBV3-1 (or the pseudogene TRBV3-2) and TRBJ1-5, with 8 bases that match TRBD1. The CDR3 loop spans 14 amino acids. Germline assignment: CDR1 LGHDT and CDR2 YNNKEL (reference sequence). Unmatched junction bases numbered 3, after V lost 4 bases and J lost 4 bases. The CDR3 DNA reads TGTGCCAGCAGCCGTGGACAGGGAAATCAGCCCCAGCATTTT. Protein: CASSRGQGNQPQHF.

This chain uses TRBV5-1 with TRBJ2-3; 12 bases match TRBD2. After removal of 3 bases from V and 6 bases from J, the junction contained 11 bases not matched to a gene. This CDR3 is built from 17 residues. Germline V gene sequence: CDR1 SGHRS, CDR2 YFSETQ. The CDR3: CASSWGLAGGPLDTQYF. DNA of the CDR3: TGCGCCAGCAGCTGGGGTCTAGCGGGGGGGCCGCTGGATACGCAGTATTTT.

This rearrangement joins TRBV19 to TRBJ1-2; 7 bases are a match to TRBD1. Unmatched junction bases numbered 11, after V lost 4 bases and J lost 6 bases. Germline-derived CDR1 and CDR2 are LNHDA and SQIVND (reference sequence). This CDR3 has 15 amino acids. The chain's CDR3 is CASSRRDRALDGYTF. The CDR3 DNA reads TGTGCCAGTAGTAGGCGGGACAGAGCATTAGATGGCTACACCTTC.

With regard to this clone: Other DNA sequences in this specimen translate into the identical CDR3. The V call is TRBV5-1, the J call TRBJ2-3; 10 bases fit TRBD2. V gave up 2 bases and J gave up 3 bases; unmatched junction bases: 0. The CDR3 consists of 14 residues. CDR1 SGHRS and CDR2 YFSETQ come from the germline V gene. CDR3 coding DNA: TGCGCCAGCAGCTTAGCGGGAGGGACAGATACGCAGTATTTT. This encodes CASSLAGGTDTQYF.

J is TRBJ2-7 and V is TRBV4-3, with D maybe TRBD2 (6 bases). Trimming cost V 1 base and J 0 bases, with 10 bases left between them. This CDR3 is 15 amino acids long. Germline V gives CDR1 LGHNA, CDR2 YSLEER. As DNA, the CDR3 is TGCGCCAGCAGCCAAGTGGCGGGAATCTCCTACGAGCAGTACTTC. Its protein product is CASSQVAGISYEQYF.

This sequence joins TRBV12-3 or TRBV12-4 and TRBJ1-5, with TRBD1 matching over 7 bases. The CDR3 spans 13 residues. V lost 7 bases to trimming and J lost 7 bases; unmatched junction nucleotides: 7. For the CDR3, the DNA is TGTGCCAGCACCGAACTACAGGGGCAGCCCCAGCATTTT. It translates to CASTELQGQPQHF.